These 14 T cell receptor beta chains came from one sample sequenced in a study of blood T cells in healthy people across ages. Through a sample-barcoded 5' primer and a J-beta primer mix, a second PCR was run for roughly 6 to 12 cycles. TCRdb reprocessed the 5' RACE reads via MiXCR and lists one record per CDR3 protein. The top ten clones hold over 20% of a sample with hundreds of thousands of distinct CDR3 sequences, more than 45% of them seen once. Sequencing was done on a sample of blood. The receptor source for this set is a man aged 25 to 40 in good health.

J is TRBJ1-1 and V is TRBV29-1; TRBD1 is a possible D gene (5 bases). CDR1 is SQVTM and CDR2 is ANQGSEA in the germline V gene. With 7 bases removed from V and 0 bases from J, the gap between germline ends came to 12 bases. This CDR3 spans 13 amino acids. CDR3 region: CSGIREMNTEAFF. The CDR3 region has the DNA TGCAGCGGTATCAGGGAGATGAACACTGAAGCTTTCTTT.

The rearrangement links TRBV6-1 to TRBJ2-5; 14 bases match TRBD2. The germline CDR1 and CDR2 sequences are MNHNS and SASEGT. The CDR3 has 15 residues. Trimming at V came to 4 bases and at J to 5 bases, leaving 3 bases not matched to a gene. CDR3 sequence (DNA): TGTGCCAGCAGTGGACTAGCGGGGGGGCATGAGACCCAGTACTTC. Translation: CASSGLAGGHETQYF.

Remarks on this clonotype: This may be a read error: a much more frequent sequence differs by one nucleotide. The rearrangement uses TRBV5-8 and TRBJ2-6, with TRBD2 as a possible D gene (5 bases). Germline loops: CDR1 SGHTS, CDR2 YDEGEE. The CDR3 spans 14 residues. CDR3 residues: CTSSLEAGANVLTF. CDR3 DNA sequence: TGTACCAGCAGCTTGGAGGCTGGGGCCAACGTCCTGACTTTC.

In its sample, this clonotype was seen a few times. The chain joins TRBV4-2 to TRBJ2-1; D not resolved. Germline V CDR1 and CDR2: LGHNA, YNFKEQ. The CDR3 is 17 amino acids. V was pared by 4 bases and J by 1 base, with 17 bases between. CDR3 nucleotide sequence: TGTGCCAGCAGCCTCCAGTTTCGGACGACTTCCTACAATGAGCAGTTCTTC. Encoded protein: CASSLQFRTTSYNEQFF.

This rearrangement joins TRBV7-9 to TRBJ1-2; D is perhaps TRBD1 (6 bases). Trimming stripped 4 bases from V and 7 bases from J, with 19 bases between. The CDR3 runs to 15 residues. The V gene's germline CDR1 is SEHNR and CDR2 FQNEAQ (reference sequence). CDR3 region: CASSSGTTTSGGYTF. For the CDR3, the DNA is TGTGCCAGCAGCTCTGGGACAACAACGTCGGGTGGCTACACCTTC.

The chain uses TRBV30 and TRBJ2-5; 8 bases match TRBD2. The length of the CDR3 is 14 residues. The J segment lost 5 bases and the V segment lost 3 bases, leaving 8 bases of the junction unmatched. The germline CDR1 and CDR2 sequences are GTSNPN and SVGIG (reference sequence). The CDR3 DNA reads TGTGCCTGGAGCGTCGGACTAGCCTATGAGACCCAGTACTTC. Amino acids: CAWSVGLAYETQYF. Filled out from reference TRBV30 and TRBJ2-5, the complete variable domain reads SQTIHQWPATLVQPVGSPLSLECTVEGTSNPNLYWYRQAAGRGLQLLFYSVGIGQISSEVPQNLSASRPQDRQFILSSKKLLLSDSGFYLCAWSVGLAYETQYFGPGTRLLVL.

The chain carries TRBV6-5 and TRBJ2-1; D possibly uses TRBD1 or TRBD2 (6 bases each). V dropped 9 bases and J dropped 13 bases, with 19 bases sitting between them. The CDR3 contains 12 residues. CDR1 is MNHEY and CDR2 is SVGAGI in the germline V gene. CDR3 in DNA: TGTGCCAGAATACAGGGAGGAGAGACCCAGTTCTTC. This encodes CARIQGGETQFF.

The genes are TRBV3-1 and TRBJ1-2; D remains ambiguous. From germline, CDR1 is LGHDT and CDR2 YNNKEL (reference sequence). V was cut by 1 base and J by 2 bases, with 8 bases left in between. This CDR3 contains 14 residues. CDR3 bases: TGTGCCAGCAGCCAAGGACTCCAAAACTATGGCTACACCTTC. Amino acids: CASSQGLQNYGYTF.

The genes are TRBV9 and TRBJ2-3; 10 nucleotides align to TRBD2. CDR3 length: 15 amino acids. J gave up 6 bases and V 1 base, and 5 bases lay outside the gene matches. In germline, CDR1 is SGDLS, CDR2 YYNGEE. In DNA form, the CDR3 reads TGTGCCAGCAGCGTACGGACTAGCGGCCTTGATACGCAGTATTTT. This codes for CASSVRTSGLDTQYF.

J is TRBJ2-1 and V is TRBV24-1, with D perhaps TRBD2 (5 bases). V lost 3 bases, J lost 5 bases, and 10 bases lay in between. Germline V gene lookup returns CDR1 KGHDR and CDR2 SFDVKD. The CDR3 has 14 residues. Here the CDR3 DNA reads TGTGCCACCAGTGATAACGGACTTAACAATGAGCAGTTCTTC. This encodes CATSDNGLNNEQFF.

This clonotype was seen more than once but under ten times. The chain employs TRBV6-2 or TRBV6-3 and TRBJ2-5, with D possibly being TRBD2 (6 bases). This CDR3 is 17 amino acids long. The V gene's germline CDR1 is MNHEY and CDR2 SVGEGT. Trimming took 0 bases from V and 4 from J, leaving 18 bases between them. Here the CDR3 DNA reads TGTGCCAGCAGTTACTCGGACGTTGACAGTAGCGGAGAGACCCAGTACTTC. It yields the protein CASSYSDVDSSGETQYF.

The chain couples TRBV20-1 to TRBJ1-1; D is perhaps TRBD1 (5 bases). The CDR3 covers 12 residues. The V gene lost 3 bases and the J gene lost 8 bases, with 13 bases spanning the gap. Per germline, CDR1 DFQATT and CDR2 SNEGSKA (reference sequence). In DNA form, the CDR3 reads TGCAGTGCTAGTCCCCAAGGGGCAGAAGCTTTCTTT. Translation: CSASPQGAEAFF.

This clonotype was observed a handful of times. The rearrangement uses TRBV7-2 and TRBJ2-5; unclear D gene. Trimming shortened V by 6 bases and J by 1 base, and 12 bases separated the two germline ends. The CDR3 totals 14 residues. Germline values: CDR1 SGHTA, CDR2 FQGNSA. The DNA of the CDR3 is TGTGCCAGCAGTCGAGACAAGACCCAAGAGACCCAGTACTTC. Translating it yields CASSRDKTQETQYF. Drawing the rest from reference TRBV7-2 and TRBJ2-5, the complete variable domain is GAGVSQSPSNKVTEKGKDVELRCDPISGHTALYWYRQSLGQGLEFLIYFQGNSAPDKSGLPSDRFSAERTGGSVSTLTIQRTQQEDSAVYLCASSRDKTQETQYFGPGTRLLVL.

The rearrangement joins TRBV11-2 to TRBJ2-7, with 14 bases lining up with TRBD2. CDR1 is SGHAT and CDR2 is FQNNGV in the germline V gene. The CDR3 length is 16 residues. The junction had 6 bases not matched to a gene; V was cut back by 5 bases and J by 3 bases. This CDR3 reads CASSRTSGGILYEQYF. The CDR3 nucleotides are TGTGCCAGCAGCCGGACTAGCGGGGGGATACTCTACGAGCAGTACTTC. Filled out from reference TRBV11-2 and TRBJ2-7, the complete variable domain reads EAGVAQSPRYKIIEKRQSVAFWCNPISGHATLYWYQQILGQGPKLLIQFQNNGVVDDSQLPKDRFSAERLKGVDSTLKIQPAKLEDSAVYLCASSRTSGGILYEQYFGPGTRLTVT.